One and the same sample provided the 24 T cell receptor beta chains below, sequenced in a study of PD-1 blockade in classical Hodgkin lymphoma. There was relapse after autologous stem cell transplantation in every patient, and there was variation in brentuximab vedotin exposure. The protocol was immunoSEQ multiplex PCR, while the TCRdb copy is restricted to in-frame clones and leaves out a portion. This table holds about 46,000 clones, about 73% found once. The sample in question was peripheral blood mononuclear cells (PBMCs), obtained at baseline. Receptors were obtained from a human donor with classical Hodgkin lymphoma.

As DNA, the CDR3 is TGTGCCAGCAGTTCGTGGACAGGGGGCGGTGGCTACACCTTC. Translated: CASSSWTGGGGYTF. The genes are TRBV27 and TRBJ1-2, with 11 bases lining up with TRBD1. V lost 4 bases, J lost 7 bases, and 5 bases stayed unmatched. Germline CDR1 reads MNHEY; CDR2 reads SMNVEV (reference sequence). The CDR3 covers 14 residues.

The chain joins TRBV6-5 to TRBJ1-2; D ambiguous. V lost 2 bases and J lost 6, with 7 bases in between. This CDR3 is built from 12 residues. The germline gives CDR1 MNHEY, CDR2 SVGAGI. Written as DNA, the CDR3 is TGTGCCAGCAGTTACGACCAGCATGGCTACACCTTC. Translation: CASSYDQHGYTF.

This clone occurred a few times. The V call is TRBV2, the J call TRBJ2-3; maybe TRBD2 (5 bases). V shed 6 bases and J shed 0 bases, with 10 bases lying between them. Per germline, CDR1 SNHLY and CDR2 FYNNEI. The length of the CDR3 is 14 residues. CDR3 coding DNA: TGTGCCAGCAGCCTAGCCGCTAGCACAGATACGCAGTATTTT. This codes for CASSLAASTDTQYF.

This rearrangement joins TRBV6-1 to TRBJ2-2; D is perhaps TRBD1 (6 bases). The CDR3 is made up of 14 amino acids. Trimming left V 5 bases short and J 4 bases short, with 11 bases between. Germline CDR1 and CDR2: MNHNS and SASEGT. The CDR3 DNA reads TGTGCCAGCAGTCCTACAGGGACCACCGGGGAGCTGTTTTTT. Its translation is CASSPTGTTGELFF.

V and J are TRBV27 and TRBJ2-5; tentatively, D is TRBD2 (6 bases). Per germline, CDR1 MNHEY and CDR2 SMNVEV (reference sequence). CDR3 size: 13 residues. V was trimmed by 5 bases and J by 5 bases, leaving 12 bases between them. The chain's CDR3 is CASSPPGVETQYF. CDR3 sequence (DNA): TGTGCCAGCAGTCCCCCGGGGGTTGAGACCCAGTACTTC.

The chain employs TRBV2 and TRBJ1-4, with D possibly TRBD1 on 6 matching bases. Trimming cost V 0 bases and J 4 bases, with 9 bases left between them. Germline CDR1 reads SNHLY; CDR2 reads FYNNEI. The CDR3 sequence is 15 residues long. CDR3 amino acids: CASSEAGGYNEKLFF. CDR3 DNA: TGTGCCAGCAGTGAAGCCGGGGGCTATAATGAAAAACTGTTTTTT.

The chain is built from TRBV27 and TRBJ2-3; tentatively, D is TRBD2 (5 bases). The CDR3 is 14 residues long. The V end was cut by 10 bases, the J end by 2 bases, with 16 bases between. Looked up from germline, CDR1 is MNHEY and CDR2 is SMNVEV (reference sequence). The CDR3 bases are TGTGCCACCGGGCGGGTATTCTACACAGATACGCAGTATTTT. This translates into CATGRVFYTDTQYF.

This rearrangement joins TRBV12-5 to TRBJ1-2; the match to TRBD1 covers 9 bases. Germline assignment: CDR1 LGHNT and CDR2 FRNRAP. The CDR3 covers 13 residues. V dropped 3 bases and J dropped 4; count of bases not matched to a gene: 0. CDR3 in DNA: TGTGCTAGTGGTTTACAGGGGGCCTATGGCTACACCTTC. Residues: CASGLQGAYGYTF.

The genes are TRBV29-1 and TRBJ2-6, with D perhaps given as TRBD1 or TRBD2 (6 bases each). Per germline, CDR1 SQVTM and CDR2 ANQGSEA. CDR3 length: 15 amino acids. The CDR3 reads CRPPPGGTGANVLTF. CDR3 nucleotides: TGCAGACCCCCACCCGGGGGCACAGGGGCCAACGTCCTGACTTTC.

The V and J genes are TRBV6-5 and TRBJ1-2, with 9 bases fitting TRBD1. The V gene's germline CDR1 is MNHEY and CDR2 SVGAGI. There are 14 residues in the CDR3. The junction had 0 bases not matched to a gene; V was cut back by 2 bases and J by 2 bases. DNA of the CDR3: TGTGCCAGCAGTTACACAGGGGGCAACTATGGCTACACCTTC. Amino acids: CASSYTGGNYGYTF.

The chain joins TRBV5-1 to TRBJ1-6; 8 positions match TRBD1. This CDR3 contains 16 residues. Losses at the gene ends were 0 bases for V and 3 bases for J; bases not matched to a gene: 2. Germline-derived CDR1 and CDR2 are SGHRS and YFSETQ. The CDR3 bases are TGCGCCAGCAGCTTGGAGGGGACAGGCTATAATTCACCCCTCCACTTT. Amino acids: CASSLEGTGYNSPLHF.

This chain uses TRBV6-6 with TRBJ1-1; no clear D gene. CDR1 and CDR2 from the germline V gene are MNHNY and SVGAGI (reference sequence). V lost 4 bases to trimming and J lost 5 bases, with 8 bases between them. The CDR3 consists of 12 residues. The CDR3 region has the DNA TGTGCCAGCAGTTCTGTGGGGACTGAAGCTTTCTTT. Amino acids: CASSSVGTEAFF.

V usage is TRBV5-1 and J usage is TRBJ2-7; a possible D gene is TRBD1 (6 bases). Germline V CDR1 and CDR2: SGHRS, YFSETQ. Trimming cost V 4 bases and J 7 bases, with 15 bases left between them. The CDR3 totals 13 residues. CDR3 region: CASSTAGAWEQYF. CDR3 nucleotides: TGCGCCAGCAGCACAGCAGGGGCGTGGGAGCAGTACTTC.

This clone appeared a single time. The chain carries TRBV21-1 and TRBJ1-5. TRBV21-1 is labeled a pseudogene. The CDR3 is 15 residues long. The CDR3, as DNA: TGTGCCAGCAGCAAAGGACCCCGTAGCAATCAGCCCCAGCATTTT. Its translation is CASSKGPRSNQPQHF.

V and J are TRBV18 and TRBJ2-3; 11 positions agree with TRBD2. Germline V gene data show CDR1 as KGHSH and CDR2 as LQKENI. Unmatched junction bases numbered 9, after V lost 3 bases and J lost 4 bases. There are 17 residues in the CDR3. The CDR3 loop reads CASSPTGTSGPSDTQYF. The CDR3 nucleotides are TGTGCCAGCTCACCTACCGGGACTAGCGGTCCCTCAGATACGCAGTATTTT.

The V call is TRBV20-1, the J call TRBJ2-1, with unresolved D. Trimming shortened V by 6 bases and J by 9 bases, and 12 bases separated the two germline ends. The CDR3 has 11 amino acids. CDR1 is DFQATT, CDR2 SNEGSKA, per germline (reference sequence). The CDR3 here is CSALQDREQFF. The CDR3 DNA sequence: TGCAGTGCCCTGCAGGACCGTGAGCAGTTCTTC.

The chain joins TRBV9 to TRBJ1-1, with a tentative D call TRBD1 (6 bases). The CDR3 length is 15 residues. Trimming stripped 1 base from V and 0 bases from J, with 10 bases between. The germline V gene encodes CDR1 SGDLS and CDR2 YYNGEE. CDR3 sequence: CASSVSGAMNTEAFF. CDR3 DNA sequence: TGTGCCAGCAGCGTATCAGGGGCGATGAACACTGAAGCTTTCTTT.

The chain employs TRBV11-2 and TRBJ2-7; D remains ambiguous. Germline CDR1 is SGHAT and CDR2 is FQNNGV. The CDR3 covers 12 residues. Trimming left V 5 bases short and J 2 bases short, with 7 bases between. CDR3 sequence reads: CASSASTYEQYF. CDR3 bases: TGTGCCAGCAGCGCCTCAACCTACGAGCAGTACTTC.

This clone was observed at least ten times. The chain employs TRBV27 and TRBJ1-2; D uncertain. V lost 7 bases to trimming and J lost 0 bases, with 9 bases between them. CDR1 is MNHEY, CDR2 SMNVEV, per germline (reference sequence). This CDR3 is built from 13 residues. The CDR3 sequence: CASTPGTNYGYTF. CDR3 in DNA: TGTGCCAGCACCCCGGGGACTAACTATGGCTACACCTTC.

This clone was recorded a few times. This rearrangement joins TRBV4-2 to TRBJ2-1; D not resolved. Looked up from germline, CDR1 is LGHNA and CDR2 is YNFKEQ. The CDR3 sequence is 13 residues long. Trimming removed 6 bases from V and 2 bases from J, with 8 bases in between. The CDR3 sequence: CASSPAPYNEQFF. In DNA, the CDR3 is TGTGCCAGCAGTCCAGCCCCCTACAATGAGCAGTTCTTC.

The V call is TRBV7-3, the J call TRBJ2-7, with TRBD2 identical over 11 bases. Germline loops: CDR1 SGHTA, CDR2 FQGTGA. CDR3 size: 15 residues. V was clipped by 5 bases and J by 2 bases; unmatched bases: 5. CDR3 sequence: CASSLTSGGTYEQYF. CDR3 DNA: TGTGCCAGCAGCCTCACTAGCGGGGGCACCTACGAGCAGTACTTC.

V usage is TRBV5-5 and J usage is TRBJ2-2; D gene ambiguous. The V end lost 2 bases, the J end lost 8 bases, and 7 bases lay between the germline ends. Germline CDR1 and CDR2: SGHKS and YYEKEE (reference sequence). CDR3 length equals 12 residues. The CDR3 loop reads CASSLEIGELFF. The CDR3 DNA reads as TGTGCCAGCAGCTTAGAGATTGGGGAGCTGTTTTTT.

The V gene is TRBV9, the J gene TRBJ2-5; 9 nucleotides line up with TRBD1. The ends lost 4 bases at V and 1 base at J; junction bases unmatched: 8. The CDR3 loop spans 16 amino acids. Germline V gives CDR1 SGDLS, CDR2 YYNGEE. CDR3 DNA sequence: TGTGCCAGCAGCCCTCCGCCGGGACAGGGCCAAGAGACCCAGTACTTC. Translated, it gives CASSPPPGQGQETQYF. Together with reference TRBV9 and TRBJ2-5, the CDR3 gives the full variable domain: DSGVTQTPKHLITATGQRVTLRCSPRSGDLSVYWYQQSLDQGLQFLIQYYNGEERAKGNILERFSAQQFPDLHSELNLSSLELGDSALYFCASSPPPGQGQETQYFGPGTRLLVL.

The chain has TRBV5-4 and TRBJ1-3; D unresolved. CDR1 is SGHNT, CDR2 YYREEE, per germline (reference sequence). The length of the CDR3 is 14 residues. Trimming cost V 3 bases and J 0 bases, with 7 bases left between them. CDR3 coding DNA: TGTGCCAGCAGCTCTCCTCGCTCTGGAAACACCATATATTTT. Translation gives CASSSPRSGNTIYF.